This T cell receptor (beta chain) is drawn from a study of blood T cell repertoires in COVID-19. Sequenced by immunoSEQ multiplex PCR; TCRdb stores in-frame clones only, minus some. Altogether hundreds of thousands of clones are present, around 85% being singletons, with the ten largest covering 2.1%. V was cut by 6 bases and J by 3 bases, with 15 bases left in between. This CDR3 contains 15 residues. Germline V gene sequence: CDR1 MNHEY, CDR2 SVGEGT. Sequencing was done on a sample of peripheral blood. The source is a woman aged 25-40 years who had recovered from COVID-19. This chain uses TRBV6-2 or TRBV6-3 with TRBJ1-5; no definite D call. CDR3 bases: TGTGCCAGCAGCGCCGAGGTCTGGGTCAATCAGCCCCAGCATTTT. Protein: CASSAEVWVNQPQHF.